This T cell receptor beta chain was sequenced in a study of CD8+ T cells in alopecia areata. The study's findings and limits: Lesional scalp, notably in alopecia totalis/universalis, had clonality above that of normal scalp. Scalp clonality and expanded CD8+ clones among the top 100 were significantly decreased by tofacitinib.

To note about this clone: No antigen is known for it.

CDR1 and CDR2 from the germline V gene are MNHNY and SVGAGI (reference sequence). V lost 8 bases to trimming and J lost 1 base, with 6 bases between them. The CDR3 has 12 amino acids. cDNA prepared by RNA extraction and subsequent reverse transcription served as the template for sequencing. Using immunoSEQ multiplex PCR, the repertoire was profiled, and TCRdb retains in-frame clones only, with some absent. The table has roughly 180,000 clones, around 60% seen once. Treatment noted: oral pan-JAK inhibitor, 5-10 mg twice daily. The TCR sequence derives from a human donor with alopecia areata. Sequenced material: CD4+ T cells sorted from blood, taken at week 4, from a patient treated with tofacitinib. V is TRBV6-6 and J is TRBJ1-5; D call uncertain. The CDR3 region has the DNA TGTGCCAGCGGCAGGAGCAATCAGCCCCAGCATTTT. Protein sequence: CASGRSNQPQHF.